These T cell receptor beta chains were read from a single sample in a study of cytomegalovirus exposure and HLA in healthy donors. Profiling relied on immunoSEQ multiplex PCR, and the TCRdb table lists in-frame clones only, not all of them. There are 100,000 to 150,000 clones in the sample; around 81% occur only once, and less than 0.75% lies in the top ten. Sequenced material: PBMCs. The receptors stem from a man between 18 and 29 years old in good health and CMV-seronegative. The CDR3 runs from the conserved cysteine through the conserved F or W. D genes are given only for firm matches. Only some rows state a clone size, as once, few, many or a class for expanded clones.

J gene | D gene | V gene | clone size | CDR3 DNA | CDR3 protein
TRBJ1-1 | NA | TRBV5-4 | once | TGTGCCAGCAGCTTGCGAGGAAGAGACACTGAAGCTTTCTTT | CASSLRGRDTEAFF
TRBJ1-2 | NA | TRBV28 | NA | TGTGCCAGCAGTTTAGACGGGGTTGGGTATGGCTACACCTTC | CASSLDGVGYGYTF
TRBJ1-6 | NA | TRBV29-1 | NA | TGCAGCGTTGCGGTGGGGCCCGATAATTCACCCCTCCACTTT | CSVAVGPDNSPLHF
TRBJ1-2 | TRBD1 | TRBV7-9 | NA | TGTGCCAGCAGCTTTGGGACAGGGGCGAGCTACACCTTC | CASSFGTGASYTF
TRBJ2-5 | TRBD1 | TRBV28 | few | TGTGCCAGCAGTGCAACAGGGGTTTACCAAGAGACCCAGTACTTC | CASSATGVYQETQYF
TRBJ2-2 | TRBD1 | TRBV18 | NA | TGTGCCAGCTCACCGGACAGGGGGCGATCCACCGGGGAGCTGTTTTTT | CASSPDRGRSTGELFF
TRBJ1-4 | NA | TRBV7-9 | once | TGTGCCAGCAGCTTAGGACAGGTTAATGAAAAACTGTTTTTT | CASSLGQVNEKLFF
TRBJ2-5 | TRBD2 | TRBV5-8 | NA | TGTGCCAGCAGACAGGGACTAGCGGGGGGGTATCAAGAGACCCAGTACTTC | CASRQGLAGGYQETQYF
TRBJ2-1 | TRBD2 | TRBV2 | few | TGTGCCAGCATATCGGGACTAGCGGGGGGAAATGAGCAGTTCTTC | CASISGLAGGNEQFF
TRBJ2-1 | NA | TRBV6-5 | NA | TGTGCCAGCAGAACCGGGAGCTCCTACAATGAGCAGTTCTTC | CASRTGSSYNEQFF
TRBJ1-2 | TRBD1 | TRBV9 | NA | TGTGCCAGCAGCGCGACAGGGGGCGTTGTTTATGGCTACACCTTC | CASSATGGVVYGYTF
TRBJ1-2 | TRBD1 | TRBV9 | NA | TGTGCCAGCAGCGTAGGGGACAGGGTTAACGAAGCTAACTATGGCTACACCTTC | CASSVGDRVNEANYGYTF
TRBJ2-3 | TRBD2 | TRBV7-2 | NA | TGTGCCAGCAGCTTAGCCCTAGCGGGGGGTGTTTATTTT | CASSLALAGGVYF
TRBJ2-5 | NA | TRBV27 | NA | TGTGCCAGCAGTTTATCGATTATTGATAGGGGCGAAGAGACCCAGTACTTC | CASSLSIIDRGEETQYF
TRBJ1-1 | TRBD1 | TRBV18 | few | TGTGCCAGCTCATTAACAGGGGGAAGTACTGAAGCTTTCTTT | CASSLTGGSTEAFF
TRBJ1-5 | TRBD1 | TRBV19 | NA | TGTGCCAGTAAGCCGACAGGGTACAATCAGCCCCAGCATTTT | CASKPTGYNQPQHF
TRBJ2-1 | NA | TRBV30 | NA | TGTGCCTGGAGCCCTTTGGGGGCCAGGGATTACAATGAGCAGTTCTTC | CAWSPLGARDYNEQFF
TRBJ1-5 | TRBD1 | TRBV7-8 | NA | TGTGCCACCACTGTGGGACAGGGGGGTTGGCAGCCCCAGCATTTT | CATTVGQGGWQPQHF
TRBJ2-1 | NA | TRBV6-6 | once | TGTGCCAGCAGCGTATACAGGTACAATGAGCAGTTCTTC | CASSVYRYNEQFF
TRBJ2-3 | TRBD2 | TRBV6-5 | NA | TGTGCCAGCAGTTACCTAGCGCGGGGGGGCATAGATACGCAGTATTTT | CASSYLARGGIDTQYF
TRBJ1-1 | TRBD1 | TRBV5-1 | NA | TGCGCCAGCAGCTTGGTAGGGACAGGCGTCACTGAAGCTTTCTTT | CASSLVGTGVTEAFF
TRBJ1-2 | TRBD1 | TRBV11-2 | NA | TGTGCCAGCAGCCTTGAGACAGGGATCTATGGCTACACCTTC | CASSLETGIYGYTF
TRBJ2-2 | NA | TRBV12-5 | NA | TGTGCTAGTGTTGTTGCGGGTGGTCGTGGGCTACAGAAGACCGGGGAGCTGTTTTTT | CASVVAGGRGLQKTGELFF
TRBJ2-2 | TRBD1 | TRBV27 | once | TGTGCCAGCAGTTTATCTCCGCAGGGGGTAAGGACCGGGGAGCTGTTTTTT | CASSLSPQGVRTGELFF
TRBJ2-3 | NA | TRBV14 | NA | TGTGCCAGCAGCCCACAGGACCCCTTCACAGATACGCAGTATTTT | CASSPQDPFTDTQYF
TRBJ2-1 | NA | TRBV5-4 | NA | TGTGCCAGCAGCTTGGGGAGCGGCTTTGGGGAGCAGTTCTTC | CASSLGSGFGEQFF
TRBJ2-3 | NA | TRBV21-1 | NA | TGTGCCAGCAGCAAAGACCGGCGGGGGTCAGATACGCAGTATTTT | CASSKDRRGSDTQYF
TRBJ2-3 | NA | TRBV9 | NA | TGTGCCAGCAGCTTAGGTGGGGCTTGGTCTCTCACAGATACGCAGTATTTT | CASSLGGAWSLTDTQYF
TRBJ1-3 | NA | TRBV30 | NA | TGTGCCTGGAGTGAGGGAGACACCATATATTTT | CAWSEGDTIYF
TRBJ2-7 | NA | TRBV10-1 | NA | TGCGCCAGCACCGACAGCGACTCCTACGAGCAGTACTTC | CASTDSDSYEQYF
TRBJ1-1 | NA | TRBV7-9 | NA | TGTGCCAGCAGCTTACTAAGTAGTGGCAGGGTAACTGGAGCTTTCTTT | CASSLLSSGRVTGAFF
TRBJ2-5 | NA | TRBV10-3 | NA | TGTGCCGGGGCGAACGAGGTTCAAGAGACCCAGTACTTC | CAGANEVQETQYF
TRBJ1-6 | NA | TRBV30 | NA | TGTGCCTGGAGTGCCCAGGGAAATTCACCCCTCCACTTT | CAWSAQGNSPLHF
TRBJ1-1 | TRBD1 | TRBV6-6 | NA | TGTGCCAGCACCTACGGTCAGGGGGGCAACACTGAAGCTTTCTTT | CASTYGQGGNTEAFF
TRBJ1-4 | NA | TRBV18 | NA | TGTGCCAGCTCCGCAACAGGCGGCCACAATTTTAAACTGTTTTTT | CASSATGGHNFKLFF
TRBJ1-5 | NA | TRBV29-1 | NA | TGCAGCGTTGTCCCGGGGAGCAATCAGCCCCAGCATTTT | CSVVPGSNQPQHF
TRBJ2-3 | NA | TRBV7-6 | few | TGTGCCAGCAGCGACGCAGCGCCCTTCGGATCGACGCAGTATTTT | CASSDAAPFGSTQYF
TRBJ1-2 | TRBD1 | TRBV28 | NA | TGTGCCAGCAGTCTACTATTTATGACAGGGCTTGACTATGGCTACACCTTC | CASSLLFMTGLDYGYTF
TRBJ1-1 | NA | TRBV7-9 | NA | TGTGCCAGCAGCTCAGACTCCCCGGGGGAAGCTTTCTTT | CASSSDSPGEAFF
TRBJ2-7 | TRBD2 | TRBV10-2 | NA | TGCGCCAGCAGTAGCGGGGGGTACTACGAGCAGTACTTC | CASSSGGYYEQYF
TRBJ1-4 | TRBD1 | TRBV4-1 | NA | TGCGCCAGCAGCCCGGGACAGGAAATAACTAATGAAAAACTGTTTTTT | CASSPGQEITNEKLFF
TRBJ2-1 | TRBD2 | TRBV7-6 | NA | TGTGCCAGCAGCTCGCCCGGACTAGCGGGGGGGCCCGGGGAGCAGTTCTTC | CASSSPGLAGGPGEQFF